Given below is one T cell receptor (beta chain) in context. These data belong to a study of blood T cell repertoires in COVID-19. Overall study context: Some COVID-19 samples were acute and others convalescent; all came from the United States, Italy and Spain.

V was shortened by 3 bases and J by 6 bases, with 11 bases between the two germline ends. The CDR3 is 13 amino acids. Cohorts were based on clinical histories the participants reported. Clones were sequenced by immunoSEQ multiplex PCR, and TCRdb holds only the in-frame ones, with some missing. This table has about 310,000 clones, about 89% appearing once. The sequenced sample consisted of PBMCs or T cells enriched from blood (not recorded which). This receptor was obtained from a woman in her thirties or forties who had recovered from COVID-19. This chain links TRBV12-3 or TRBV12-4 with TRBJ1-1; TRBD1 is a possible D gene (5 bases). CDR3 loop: CASSFAGPPEAFF. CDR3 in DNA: TGTGCCAGCAGTTTTGCAGGGCCCCCTGAAGCTTTCTTT.